This T cell receptor (beta chain) was recorded in a study of blood T cell repertoires in COVID-19. Study as a whole: Acute and convalescent COVID-19 specimens originated in the United States, Italy and Spain. In each case, the material was cDNA or gDNA derived from T cells, B-cell-depleted T cells, or PBMCs.

Source study methods: How many nucleated cells were present was estimated from reference gene primer amplification. The data were produced by immunoSEQ multiplex PCR, yet TCRdb's version contains in-frame clones alone and is incomplete. That table supplies the V and J calls and clone size; D and trimming were determined from the DNA. The sample gives about 210,000 clones, 84% of which show up once; more than 9% is in the top ten. The germline V gene encodes CDR1 SGHKS and CDR2 YYEKEE (reference sequence). The CDR3 has 13 amino acids. With 2 bases removed from V and 0 bases from J, the gap between germline ends came to 6 bases.

The sample taken for sequencing was peripheral blood. The chain recombines TRBV5-5 with TRBJ2-7, with unresolved D. This receptor was identified in a man over 45 with active or convalescent COVID-19. DNA of the CDR3: TGTGCCAGCAGCTTTAATCCCTCCTACGAGCAGTACTTC. The encoded protein is CASSFNPSYEQYF.